This TCR beta chain was identified during a study of siplizumab effects on memory and regulatory T cells. Data came from immunoSEQ multiplex PCR; TCRdb stores just in-frame clones and leaves some out. The sample comprises roughly 100,000 clones, 85% to 95% of which are singletons, and more than 10% rests with the top ten. This CDR3 contains 15 residues. V trimming: 3 bases; J trimming: 7 bases; junction bases outside the gene matches: 8. CDR1 is LNHDA, CDR2 SQIVND, per germline (reference sequence). This sequence joins TRBV19 and TRBJ2-7; 11 nucleotides line up with TRBD2. The sample was non-Treg CD4+ T cells sorted from blood. The sequence was collected from a human donor in good health. The CDR3 spells CASSIVLAGALEQYF. In DNA form, the CDR3 reads TGTGCCAGTAGTATTGTACTAGCGGGAGCGCTAGAGCAGTACTTC.